Sequencing of this TCR beta chain was carried out in a study of control samples from healthy donors and cancer patients (dated by TCRdb to the early 2020s). Receptors were amplified or captured by the immunoSEQ multiplex PCR assay. Entries here come from immuneACCESS through TCRdb and include only in-frame sequences with V and J called. Some clones fail to appear in such tables; in the studies checked, an unresolved V gene covers under half of the shortfall, and the cause of the remainder is unknown. Counted in this sample were 170,000 or so clones; around 94% of them appeared once. Clones ranked in the top ten supply 1.3% of the sample. Taken from the germline V gene (reference sequence), the CDR1 and CDR2 loops are LGHDT and YNNKEL. The CDR3, cysteine through phenylalanine, is 14 amino acids long. Only the CDR3 portion is preserved as DNA: 42 bases, with reading frame beginning at the first base. The V and J ends are trimmed by 4 bases and 7 bases, leaving 13 bases between them.

As for this clone: Its binding antigen is unknown. Base-call qualities are not available, and no considerably larger clone is one nucleotide away.

The chain is encoded by TRBV3-1 (or the pseudogene TRBV3-2) joined to TRBJ2-2; the D gene is possibly TRBD2, with 7 bases matching. The specimen was blood. The source of this sequence is a woman under 30 in good health. The sequenced DNA is TGTGCCAGCAGCCTAAAGGGGGGGGACGGGGAGCTGTTTTTT. It translates as CASSLKGGDGELFF.